A single sample gave rise to the 18 T cell receptor beta chains below, sequenced in a study of T cells after somatic rescue of genetic block. TCRdb's copy holds only in-frame clones and misses some; the assay was immunoSEQ multiplex PCR. The profile covers about 68,000 clones, with 92% appearing a single time and about 2.9% taken by the ten largest. Sequencing used peripheral blood mononuclear cells (PBMCs). The receptors were gathered from a man aged 35 to 55.

CDR3 residues: CASRALTGSIYEQYF. The CDR3, as DNA: TGTGCCAGCAGAGCTCTGACAGGGAGTATCTACGAGCAGTACTTC. The chain uses TRBV11-2 and TRBJ2-7; TRBD1 matches at 7 bases. The CDR3 covers 15 residues. Trimming took 6 bases from V and 3 from J; bases not matched to a gene: 11. The germline V gene encodes CDR1 SGHAT and CDR2 FQNNGV.

The chain is built from TRBV19 and TRBJ1-5, with D possibly TRBD1 on 6 matching bases. The V gene lost 5 bases and the J gene lost 4 bases, with 12 bases spanning the gap. The CDR3 runs to 14 residues. Germline lookup yields CDR1 LNHDA and CDR2 SQIVND (reference sequence). The CDR3 here is CASSLRGWNQPQHF. The CDR3 DNA follows: TGTGCCAGTAGTCTCAGGGGTTGGAATCAGCCCCAGCATTTT.

The CDR3 spells CASSLPGLSGNTIYF. The CDR3 DNA reads TGTGCCAGCAGCTTGCCAGGGTTATCTGGAAACACCATATATTTT. The genes are TRBV5-6 and TRBJ1-3; D is possibly TRBD1 (5 bases). The CDR3 totals 15 residues. The ends were cut back, 1 base at V and 1 base at J, with 9 bases in the middle. The germline V gene encodes CDR1 SGHDT and CDR2 YYEEEE. The full variable domain, rest sourced from reference TRBV5-6 and TRBJ1-3, is DAGVTQSPTHLIKTRGQQVTLRCSPKSGHDTVSWYQQALGQGPQFIFQYYEEEERQRGNFPDRFSGHQFPNYSSELNVNALLLGDSALYLCASSLPGLSGNTIYFGEGSWLTVV.

The chain has TRBV5-5 and TRBJ1-4; D remains ambiguous. The CDR3 has 13 amino acids. Trimming removed 0 bases from V and 11 bases from J, with 11 bases in between. CDR1 is SGHKS and CDR2 is YYEKEE in the germline V gene (reference sequence). CDR3 amino acids: CASSLAQESKLFF. Here the CDR3 DNA reads TGTGCCAGCAGCTTGGCTCAGGAAAGCAAACTGTTTTTT.

In its sample, this clone was seen once. V is TRBV2 and J is TRBJ1-5; D possibly corresponds to TRBD1 (6 bases). V dropped 7 bases and J dropped 5 bases, with 15 bases sitting between them. The germline CDR1 and CDR2 sequences are SNHLY and FYNNEI. The CDR3 is made up of 14 amino acids. The CDR3 DNA sequence: TGTGCCAGCAAAGGGGGACAAGATTATCAGCCCCAGCATTTT. Its translation is CASKGGQDYQPQHF.

This clone showed up just once. The CDR3 sequence: CASSPRENTEAFF. CDR3 in DNA: TGTGCCAGCAGCCCCCGGGAGAACACTGAAGCTTTCTTT. The chain recombines TRBV13 with TRBJ1-1; no definite D call. The CDR3 is 13 amino acids. Germline V gives CDR1 PRHDT, CDR2 FYEKMQ (reference sequence). V lost 5 bases and J 1 base, leaving 8 bases between the germline ends. Combining the CDR3 with reference TRBV13 and TRBJ1-1 gives the whole variable domain AAGVIQSPRHLIKEKRETATLKCYPIPRHDTVYWYQQGPGQDPQFLISFYEKMQSDKGSIPDRFSAQQFSDYHSELNMSSLELGDSALYFCASSPRENTEAFFGQGTRLTVV.

This clone came up once. V usage is TRBV6-6 and J usage is TRBJ2-1, with D perhaps matching TRBD1 or TRBD2 (5 bases each). Trimming took 6 bases from V and 0 from J, leaving 15 bases between them. The CDR3 covers 16 residues. The germline V gene has CDR1 MNHNY and CDR2 SVGAGI (reference sequence). CDR3 in DNA: TGTGCCAGCAGACCATCGGGGCGGAGCTCCTACAATGAGCAGTTCTTC. As protein: CASRPSGRSSYNEQFF.

Comment on this clone: At one end, the junction sequence differs from germline, possibly due to a read error. Other DNA sequences in the same sample also yield this CDR3. The V gene is TRBV2, the J gene TRBJ1-2; 7 bases align to TRBD1. CDR1 and CDR2 from the germline V gene are SNHLY and FYNNEI. CDR3 length: 13 amino acids. The CDR3 region is CASSGQTGNGYTF. The CDR3 DNA reads as TGTGCCAGCAGTGGCCAGACAGGGAATGGTTACACCTTC.

The chain joins TRBV19 to TRBJ2-6; the match to TRBD1 covers 9 bases. In germline, CDR1 is LNHDA, CDR2 SQIVND (reference sequence). Unmatched junction bases numbered 5, after V lost 4 bases and J lost 4 bases. The CDR3 is 16 residues long. The CDR3 DNA sequence: TGTGCCAGTAGTAAGGGGGACAGGGCGGGGGCCAACGTCCTGACTTTC. As protein: CASSKGDRAGANVLTF. Filled out from reference TRBV19 and TRBJ2-6, the complete variable domain reads DGGITQSPKYLFRKEGQNVTLSCEQNLNHDAMYWYRQDPGQGLRLIYYSQIVNDFQKGDIAEGYSVSREKKESFPLTVTSAQKNPTAFYLCASSKGDRAGANVLTFGAGSRLTVL.

The chain recombines TRBV5-4 with TRBJ1-6; 7 bases fit TRBD1. V shed 4 bases and J 1 base; nucleotides not matched to a gene: 8. The CDR3 is 17 amino acids. The germline CDR1 and CDR2 sequences are SGHNT and YYREEE (reference sequence). As DNA, the CDR3 is TGTGCCAGCAGCGCCGGGACAGCCGGGTCCTATAATTCACCCCTCCACTTT. Protein sequence: CASSAGTAGSYNSPLHF. Complete variable domain (other parts from reference TRBV5-4 and TRBJ1-6): ETGVTQSPTHLIKTRGQQVTLRCSSQSGHNTVSWYQQALGQGPQFIFQYYREEENGRGNFPPRFSGLQFPNYSSELNVNALELDDSALYLCASSAGTAGSYNSPLHFGNGTRLTVT.

The chain uses TRBV7-2 and TRBJ2-2; 7 bases are shared with TRBD1. This CDR3 contains 15 residues. CDR1 SGHTA and CDR2 FQGNSA come from the germline V gene. Unmatched junction bases numbered 8, after V lost 5 bases and J lost 5 bases. Written as DNA, the CDR3 is TGTGCCAGCAGCCTGGGACAGTATCGGACCGGGGAGCTGTTTTTT. Translated, it gives CASSLGQYRTGELFF.

This chain links TRBV4-1 with TRBJ2-2; TRBD1 matches 7 bases. Germline values: CDR1 MGHRA, CDR2 YSYEKL. This CDR3 region has 15 residues. With 4 bases clipped from V and 1 base from J, the junction kept 3 bases outside the gene matches. CDR3 sequence reads: CASSPGTVNTGELFF. DNA for the CDR3: TGCGCCAGCAGCCCCGGGACAGTGAACACCGGGGAGCTGTTTTTT.

The V and J genes are TRBV7-2 and TRBJ2-2; the D gene is possibly TRBD2 (5 bases). Trimming removed 5 bases at V and 5 bases at J, with 21 bases between. This CDR3 is built from 17 residues. Per the germline V gene, CDR1 is SGHTA and CDR2 is FQGNSA. The CDR3 bases are TGTGCCAGCAGCACCTCTGAGGGCCCGATCCGGACCGGGGAGCTGTTTTTT. This gives the protein CASSTSEGPIRTGELFF.

In its sample, this clone was seen once. The chain is built from TRBV7-8 and TRBJ2-7, with D unclear. This CDR3 has 16 amino acids. Germline values: CDR1 SGHVS, CDR2 FQNEAQ. Trimming took 6 bases from V and 0 from J, leaving 18 bases between them. The chain's CDR3 is CASSQLPGPSSYEQYF. The CDR3 DNA follows: TGTGCCAGCAGTCAACTCCCGGGTCCCAGCTCCTACGAGCAGTACTTC.

The chain is built from TRBV19 and TRBJ2-5; no reliable D call. V was pared by 4 bases and J by 6 bases, with 12 bases between. The CDR3 sequence is 13 residues long. Per germline, CDR1 LNHDA and CDR2 SQIVND (reference sequence). The CDR3 nucleotides read TGTGCCAGTAGTAATAAGGGTTTTAAGACCCAGTACTTC. Its translation is CASSNKGFKTQYF.

The J gene is TRBJ2-1, the V gene TRBV7-3; TRBD2 matches 10 bases. Germline-derived CDR1 and CDR2 are SGHTA and FQGTGA. V dropped 4 bases and J dropped 6; count of bases not matched to a gene: 6. The CDR3 consists of 15 residues. The CDR3 loop reads CASSSAGGPFNEQFF. The DNA for the CDR3 is TGTGCCAGCAGCTCAGCGGGGGGGCCATTCAATGAGCAGTTCTTC.

The chain combines TRBV12-5 with TRBJ1-1; D not certain. CDR3 length: 15 residues. The ends were cut back, 4 bases at V and 5 bases at J, with 17 bases in the middle. Per germline, CDR1 LGHNT and CDR2 FRNRAP. In DNA, the CDR3 is TGTGCTAGTGGTTCGGTACTTGGCCGTGGAACTGAAGCTTTCTTT. Residues: CASGSVLGRGTEAFF.

The chain recombines TRBV19 with TRBJ1-2, with 10 nucleotides matching TRBD1. CDR1 is LNHDA, CDR2 SQIVND, per germline (reference sequence). This CDR3 comprises 14 residues. The V gene end was trimmed by 4 bases and the J gene end by 7 bases; junction bases not matched to a gene: 6. DNA for the CDR3: TGTGCCAGTAGTACCCTAGACAGGGGGCTTGGCTACACCTTC. Its translation: CASSTLDRGLGYTF. The full variable domain, in which reference TRBV19 and TRBJ1-2 provide the parts outside the CDR3, is DGGITQSPKYLFRKEGQNVTLSCEQNLNHDAMYWYRQDPGQGLRLIYYSQIVNDFQKGDIAEGYSVSREKKESFPLTVTSAQKNPTAFYLCASSTLDRGLGYTFGSGTRLTVV.